These T cell receptor beta chains were read from a single sample in a study of cytomegalovirus exposure and HLA in healthy donors. Method: immunoSEQ multiplex PCR; TCRdb's copy keeps in-frame clones and lacks some. This table has about 220,000 clones, around 80% appearing once. The sequenced sample was PBMCs. The receptors here all came from a boy under 10 years old in good health and CMV-seronegative. Both conserved end residues are part of each CDR3. The D gene is left open where the match is weak. The listing skips clone size in some rows; elsewhere it reads once, few, many or a size class.

v_gene: TRBV14; abundance: NA; d_gene: NA; j_gene: TRBJ1-1; CDR3nt: TGTGCCAGCAGCGCGTTTACTGAAGCTTTCTTT; CDR3aa: CASSAFTEAFF
v_gene: TRBV6-6; abundance: NA; d_gene: TRBD1; j_gene: TRBJ1-2; CDR3nt: TGTGCCAGCAACGGACAGGTTCGGGGCTACACCTTC; CDR3aa: CASNGQVRGYTF
v_gene: TRBV9; abundance: NA; d_gene: NA; j_gene: TRBJ1-3; CDR3nt: TGTGCCAGCACGCAGGCAGCACATCCCTCTGGAAACACCATATATTTT; CDR3aa: CASTQAAHPSGNTIYF
v_gene: TRBV4-1; abundance: few; d_gene: TRBD1; j_gene: TRBJ2-7; CDR3nt: TGCGCCAGCACGACAGGGCTCAAGAGCTCCTACGAGCAGTACTTC; CDR3aa: CASTTGLKSSYEQYF
v_gene: TRBV7-9; abundance: NA; d_gene: TRBD1; j_gene: TRBJ2-1; CDR3nt: TGTGCCAGCAGCTTGACAGGGGGCTACAATGAGCAGTTCTTC; CDR3aa: CASSLTGGYNEQFF
v_gene: TRBV9; abundance: once; d_gene: TRBD1; j_gene: TRBJ2-1; CDR3nt: TGTGCCAGCAGCGTAGAAAGTAACAGGGGTAAGCAGTTCTTC; CDR3aa: CASSVESNRGKQFF
v_gene: TRBV6-6; abundance: NA; d_gene: NA; j_gene: TRBJ2-1; CDR3nt: TGTGCCAGCAGCCCCATCGGACTTATCAATGAGCAGTTCTTC; CDR3aa: CASSPIGLINEQFF
v_gene: TRBV27; abundance: NA; d_gene: NA; j_gene: TRBJ1-1; CDR3nt: TGTGCCAGCAGTGAGGCAGGGCGGTGGACTGAAGCTTTCTTT; CDR3aa: CASSEAGRWTEAFF
v_gene: TRBV5-6; abundance: NA; d_gene: NA; j_gene: TRBJ1-2; CDR3nt: TGTGCCAGCAGCCCCCGAGATTGGACAGCCTTATTCTCTAACTATGGCTACACCTTC; CDR3aa: CASSPRDWTALFSNYGYTF
v_gene: TRBV7-9; abundance: NA; d_gene: TRBD1; j_gene: TRBJ2-7; CDR3nt: TGTTCCAGCAGCTGGGGACAGGGCTACGAGCAGTACTTC; CDR3aa: CSSSWGQGYEQYF
v_gene: TRBV14; abundance: NA; d_gene: TRBD1; j_gene: TRBJ2-1; CDR3nt: TGTGCCAGCAGCGGCCGGGACAGGGGGCTCAATGAGCAGTTCTTC; CDR3aa: CASSGRDRGLNEQFF
v_gene: TRBV2; abundance: few; d_gene: NA; j_gene: TRBJ1-4; CDR3nt: TGTGCCAGCGACGGGGGTAGTCAAGAAAAACTGTTTTTT; CDR3aa: CASDGGSQEKLFF
v_gene: TRBV5-1; abundance: NA; d_gene: TRBD2; j_gene: TRBJ2-3; CDR3nt: TGCGCCAGCAGCTTGGAGCCAGCGGGGCGGCTGGATACGCAGTATTTT; CDR3aa: CASSLEPAGRLDTQYF
v_gene: TRBV5-1; abundance: NA; d_gene: NA; j_gene: TRBJ2-5; CDR3nt: TGCGCCAGCAGCCCTACAGGGTCCTCGACCCAAGAGACCCAGTACTTC; CDR3aa: CASSPTGSSTQETQYF
v_gene: TRBV5-4; abundance: once; d_gene: NA; j_gene: TRBJ1-1; CDR3nt: TGTGCCAGCAGCTTGGATGCGGGATCCCGTACTGAAGCTTTCTTT; CDR3aa: CASSLDAGSRTEAFF
v_gene: TRBV30; abundance: NA; d_gene: NA; j_gene: TRBJ1-3; CDR3nt: TGTGCCTGGAGCGCCTGGGAGGGCCCTGGAAACACCATATATTTT; CDR3aa: CAWSAWEGPGNTIYF
v_gene: TRBV14; abundance: NA; d_gene: NA; j_gene: TRBJ1-2; CDR3nt: TGTGCCAGCAGCCGGACAGTGAACTATGGCTACACCTTC; CDR3aa: CASSRTVNYGYTF
v_gene: TRBV7-9; abundance: NA; d_gene: NA; j_gene: TRBJ2-1; CDR3nt: TGTGCCAGCAGCGAAAAGGCCGGACTGAATTACAATGAGCAGTTCTTC; CDR3aa: CASSEKAGLNYNEQFF
v_gene: TRBV7-9; abundance: NA; d_gene: NA; j_gene: TRBJ1-2; CDR3nt: TGTGCCAGCAGCTTAGACAGCTATGGCTACACCTTC; CDR3aa: CASSLDSYGYTF
v_gene: TRBV28; abundance: NA; d_gene: NA; j_gene: TRBJ1-1; CDR3nt: TGTGCCAGCAGTTGGTCCGGGAACACTGAAGCTTTCTTT; CDR3aa: CASSWSGNTEAFF
v_gene: TRBV4-1; abundance: NA; d_gene: TRBD1; j_gene: TRBJ2-1; CDR3nt: TGCGCCAGCAGCCAAGATCCGAGACCCCAGGGGGAAAAACAGTTCTTC; CDR3aa: CASSQDPRPQGEKQFF
v_gene: TRBV10-1; abundance: once; d_gene: NA; j_gene: TRBJ2-5; CDR3nt: TGCGCCAGCAGTGAGGGGCAGCAAGAGACCCAGTACTTC; CDR3aa: CASSEGQQETQYF
v_gene: TRBV19; abundance: NA; d_gene: TRBD2; j_gene: TRBJ2-4; CDR3nt: TGTGCCAGTAGTCGGACTAGCGGGGGAGCTGCCAAAAACATTCAGTACTTC; CDR3aa: CASSRTSGGAAKNIQYF
v_gene: TRBV6-7; abundance: NA; d_gene: TRBD2; j_gene: TRBJ2-1; CDR3nt: TGTGCCAGCAGTTACGGCGGGAGAAGGGGTAATGAGCAGTTCTTC; CDR3aa: CASSYGGRRGNEQFF
v_gene: TRBV6-5; abundance: NA; d_gene: TRBD1; j_gene: TRBJ2-1; CDR3nt: TGTGCCAGCAGTTACTCAGGCGGGACAGGGAGTAGTGAGCAGTTCTTC; CDR3aa: CASSYSGGTGSSEQFF
v_gene: TRBV6-1; abundance: NA; d_gene: NA; j_gene: TRBJ1-2; CDR3nt: TGTGCCAGTATCGCAGGGATGAGTAACTATGGCTACGCCTTC; CDR3aa: CASIAGMSNYGYAF
v_gene: TRBV5-4; abundance: NA; d_gene: TRBD2; j_gene: TRBJ2-5; CDR3nt: TGTGCCAGCAGTCCTACCCCACGCCGGCTAGCGGGGGGTGAGCAGTACTTC; CDR3aa: CASSPTPRRLAGGEQYF
v_gene: TRBV19; abundance: NA; d_gene: TRBD1; j_gene: TRBJ2-6; CDR3nt: TGTGCCAGTATCCCGGACAGGGGTGACTATTCTGGGGCCAACGTCCTGACTTTC; CDR3aa: CASIPDRGDYSGANVLTF
v_gene: TRBV2; abundance: few; d_gene: TRBD1; j_gene: TRBJ1-4; CDR3nt: TGTGCCAGCAGTGTGGGGACAGGACTAGATGAAAAACTGTTTTTT; CDR3aa: CASSVGTGLDEKLFF
v_gene: TRBV29-1; abundance: NA; d_gene: NA; j_gene: TRBJ2-4; CDR3nt: TGCAGCGTCCAGGGTTCAAACATTCAGTACTTC; CDR3aa: CSVQGSNIQYF
v_gene: TRBV30; abundance: NA; d_gene: NA; j_gene: TRBJ2-5; CDR3nt: TGTGCCTGGAGTGTGGCCGCCGAGACCCAGTACTTC; CDR3aa: CAWSVAAETQYF
v_gene: TRBV7-2; abundance: NA; d_gene: NA; j_gene: TRBJ2-2; CDR3nt: TGTGCCAGCAGCGGAGCTAGTCCCACCGGGGAGCTGTTTTTT; CDR3aa: CASSGASPTGELFF
v_gene: TRBV6-5; abundance: NA; d_gene: NA; j_gene: TRBJ2-2; CDR3nt: TGTGCCAGCAGTAGGGCAGGGTACACCGGGGAGCTGTTTTTT; CDR3aa: CASSRAGYTGELFF
v_gene: TRBV5-8; abundance: NA; d_gene: NA; j_gene: TRBJ2-7; CDR3nt: TGTGCCAGCAGCTTGCAGTCCAGCTACGAGCAGTACTTC; CDR3aa: CASSLQSSYEQYF
v_gene: TRBV6-1; abundance: NA; d_gene: TRBD2; j_gene: TRBJ2-1; CDR3nt: TGTGCCAGCAGTCCCGGACTAGCGGGGCGGATTGAGCAGTTCTTC; CDR3aa: CASSPGLAGRIEQFF
v_gene: TRBV7-6; abundance: NA; d_gene: NA; j_gene: TRBJ2-4; CDR3nt: TGTGCCAGCAGCTTAGGGGGCCCTTTGAACATTCAGTACTTC; CDR3aa: CASSLGGPLNIQYF
v_gene: TRBV11-1; abundance: NA; d_gene: NA; j_gene: TRBJ2-7; CDR3nt: TGTGCCAGCAGCTTAGAGAGAGGCCCCAGGGGCGAGCAGTACTTC; CDR3aa: CASSLERGPRGEQYF
v_gene: TRBV9; abundance: NA; d_gene: NA; j_gene: TRBJ2-3; CDR3nt: TGTGCCAGCAGCGTCTGGGGGGATAACACAGATACGCAGTATTTT; CDR3aa: CASSVWGDNTDTQYF
v_gene: TRBV6-5; abundance: few; d_gene: TRBD2; j_gene: TRBJ2-2; CDR3nt: TGTGCCAGCAGGGGGGGGAGCAAGGCCGGGGAGCTGTTTTTT; CDR3aa: CASRGGSKAGELFF
v_gene: TRBV4-2; abundance: NA; d_gene: NA; j_gene: TRBJ2-7; CDR3nt: TGTGCCAGCAGCCAAGATCCTTTGTGGAAGTCAAGTGGTAGACATTACGAGCAGTACTTC; CDR3aa: CASSQDPLWKSSGRHYEQYF
v_gene: TRBV5-1; abundance: NA; d_gene: NA; j_gene: TRBJ2-7; CDR3nt: TGCGCCAGCACCGACAGCCCCGGCGAGCAGTACTTC; CDR3aa: CASTDSPGEQYF